The rows below give T cell receptor beta chains drawn from one sample of a study of blood T cells in healthy people across ages. TCRdb reprocessed the 5' RACE reads via MiXCR and lists one record per CDR3 protein. The table records around 800,000 distinct CDR3 sequences, roughly 50% of them present only once. Source material: blood. These TCRs come from a man older than 75 in good health. Each CDR3 is given with its conserved first and last residue. The order of the fields is J gene, V gene, CDR3 protein.

>TRBJ1-2|TRBV12-3/TRBV12-4
CASSLGTLYGYTF
>TRBJ1-2|TRBV4-1
CASSPWDRGENYGYTF
>TRBJ2-7|TRBV20-1
CSARVGGTTSYEQYF
>-|TRBV3-1
CASSSRPSSGETQYF
>TRBJ1-1|TRBV6-1
CASSRVSGTEAFF
>TRBJ2-7|TRBV28
CASSFQAMTLTYEQYF
>TRBJ2-1|TRBV7-9
CASSPKEGPSYNEQFF
>TRBJ2-7|TRBV6-5
CASSRSGTGSYEQYF
>-|TRBV6-6
CASTGGDNEQYF
>-|TRBV4-1
CASSPTRGSYNEQYF
>TRBJ1-5|TRBV25-1
CASSGGTHQPQHF
>TRBJ2-1|TRBV7-2
CASSFAGYNEQFF
>TRBJ2-3|TRBV6-1
CASSDWSDTDTQYF